Shown below are 11 T cell receptor beta chains from a single sample sequenced in a study of shared clonotypes between healthy human individuals (TCRdb year 2020). The method was the immunoSEQ multiplex PCR assay. What TCRdb holds here is the immuneACCESS table cut down to in-frame rearrangements. Part of the clones is not present; checked against another copy, under half of the missing clones reflect an unresolved V gene, and the others are unexplained. The sample has about 1.4 million clones on record, roughly 96% of them singletons. Roughly 1.1% of the sample is taken by the ten largest. Material: naive CD4+ T cells sorted from blood. The cell subset or site label for this specimen denotes: CD45RA+ positively selected. Source of these receptors: a man aged 25 to 45 in good health.

V gene TRBV6-1 combines with J gene TRBJ1-5; perhaps TRBD1 as D (6 bases). The CDR3 contains 14 residues. V was shortened by 6 bases and J by 3 bases, with 12 bases between the two germline ends. The germline V gene encodes CDR1 MNHNS and CDR2 SASEGT. The CDR3 coding sequence is TGTGCCAGCAGGGAACAGGGCCCCAATCAGCCCCAGCATTTT. Protein sequence: CASREQGPNQPQHF.

J is TRBJ1-1 and V is TRBV7-2, with no clear D. Trimming shortened V by 1 base and J by 6 bases, and 12 bases separated the two germline ends. This CDR3 spans 14 amino acids. From germline, CDR1 is SGHTA and CDR2 FQGNSA. CDR3 protein: CASSLVASRAEAFF. For the CDR3, the DNA is TGTGCCAGCAGCTTAGTTGCGAGTAGGGCTGAAGCTTTCTTT. The full variable domain, its missing parts supplied by reference TRBV7-2 and TRBJ1-1, is GAGVSQSPSNKVTEKGKDVELRCDPISGHTALYWYRQSLGQGLEFLIYFQGNSAPDKSGLPSDRFSAERTGGSVSTLTIQRTQQEDSAVYLCASSLVASRAEAFFGQGTRLTVV.

The chain joins TRBV9 to TRBJ2-1, with 7 bases that match TRBD1. Looked up from germline, CDR1 is SGDLS and CDR2 is YYNGEE. Trimming took 4 bases from V and 4 from J; bases not matched to a gene: 11. There are 16 residues in the CDR3. Here the CDR3 DNA reads TGTGCCAGCAGCCGAACCTCGGGACAGCAGTACAATGAGCAGTTCTTC. Residues: CASSRTSGQQYNEQFF.

This chain connects TRBV6-1 to TRBJ2-2; the match to TRBD1 covers 8 bases. This CDR3 is 15 amino acids long. Germline trimming cut 0 bases from V and 8 bases from J; bases unmatched to any gene: 5. CDR1 is MNHNS, CDR2 SASEGT, per germline. The CDR3 reads CASSEAIWTGGELFF. The CDR3 DNA reads as TGTGCCAGCAGTGAAGCGATATGGACAGGGGGGGAGCTGTTTTTT.

For this clone: Other DNA sequences in the sample encode the same CDR3. The V gene is TRBV18, the J gene TRBJ2-5, with D possibly matching TRBD1 (6 bases). Looked up from germline, CDR1 is KGHSH and CDR2 is LQKENI. V lost 0 bases to trimming and J lost 3 bases, with 8 bases between them. This CDR3 comprises 14 residues. CDR3 sequence reads: CASSPPSGEETQYF. The CDR3 nucleotides read TGTGCCAGCTCACCACCGTCAGGGGAAGAGACCCAGTACTTC. The full variable domain, completed using reference TRBV18 and TRBJ2-5, is NAGVMQNPRHLVRRRGQEARLRCSPMKGHSHVYWYRQLPEEGLKFMVYLQKENIIDESGMPKERFSAEFPKEGPSILRIQQVVRGDSAAYFCASSPPSGEETQYFGPGTRLLVL.

The chain recombines TRBV29-1 with TRBJ2-3; D may be TRBD2 (6 bases). The CDR3 runs to 15 residues. With 6 bases removed from V and 0 bases from J, the gap between germline ends came to 16 bases. Germline V lookup: CDR1 SQVTM, CDR2 ANQGSEA. The CDR3 region has the DNA TGCAGCGTGACCGGGGGTGGGTCGAGCACAGATACGCAGTATTTT. Its protein is CSVTGGGSSTDTQYF.

The chain recombines TRBV4-1 with TRBJ2-3; 10 positions agree with TRBD2. CDR3 size: 16 residues. Germline lookup yields CDR1 MGHRA and CDR2 YSYEKL. Trimming took 1 base from V and 4 from J; bases not matched to a gene: 5. CDR3 sequence (DNA): TGCGCCAGCAGCCAAGCTAGCGGGAGTGGGGCAGATACGCAGTATTTT. Translated: CASSQASGSGADTQYF.

This clone was seen only once. V and J are TRBV5-4 and TRBJ2-5; 7 positions match TRBD2. Germline V gene data show CDR1 as SGHNT and CDR2 as YYREEE (reference sequence). V lost 4 bases to trimming and J lost 3 bases; unmatched junction nucleotides: 6. The CDR3 length is 14 residues. CDR3 sequence (DNA): TGTGCCAGCAGCCCGCGGCTAGCGGAAGAGACCCAGTACTTC. Translating gives CASSPRLAEETQYF.

This clone was counted between two and nine times. This sequence joins TRBV2 and TRBJ1-1; perhaps TRBD1 as D (5 bases). The germline V and J ends were trimmed by 6 bases and 1 base, with 15 bases remaining between them. The CDR3 sequence is 15 residues long. Germline V gene sequence: CDR1 SNHLY, CDR2 FYNNEI. DNA of the CDR3: TGTGCCAGCAGCCCCCGGGGACGGGGGAACACTGAAGCTTTCTTT. Translating it yields CASSPRGRGNTEAFF.

The chain couples TRBV11-2 to TRBJ2-1, with 11 bases identical to TRBD2. CDR1 SGHAT and CDR2 FQNNGV come from the germline V gene. CDR3 size: 16 residues. The junction had 10 bases not matched to a gene; V was cut back by 1 base and J by 11 bases. CDR3 sequence (DNA): TGTGCCAGCAGCTTAGTAACCCTGGGACTAGCGGAAAAGCAGTTCTTC. Its translation: CASSLVTLGLAEKQFF.

The V call is TRBV6-5, the J call TRBJ1-1, with D unclear. The CDR3 covers 12 residues. V shed 2 bases and J shed 6 bases, with 7 bases lying between them. CDR1 is MNHEY and CDR2 is SVGAGI in the germline V gene. The CDR3 loop is CASSYPSSEAFF. CDR3 coding DNA: TGTGCCAGCAGTTACCCTTCATCTGAAGCTTTCTTT.